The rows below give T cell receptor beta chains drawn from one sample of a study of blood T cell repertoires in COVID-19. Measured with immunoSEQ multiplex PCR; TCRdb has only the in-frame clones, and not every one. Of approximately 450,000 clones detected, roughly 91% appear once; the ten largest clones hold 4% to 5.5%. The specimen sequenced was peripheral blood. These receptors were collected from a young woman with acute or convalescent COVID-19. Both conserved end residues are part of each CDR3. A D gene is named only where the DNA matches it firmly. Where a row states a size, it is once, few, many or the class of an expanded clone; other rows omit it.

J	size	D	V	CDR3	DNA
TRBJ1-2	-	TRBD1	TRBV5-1	CASSSGGIDYGYTF	TGCGCCAGCAGCTCAGGGGGTATCGACTATGGCTACACCTTC
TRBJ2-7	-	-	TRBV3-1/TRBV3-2	CASGRGMGYEQYF	TGTGCCAGCGGACGGGGGATGGGGTACGAGCAGTACTTC
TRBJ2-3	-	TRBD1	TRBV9	CASSGGTGRGPDTQYF	TGTGCCAGCAGCGGAGGGACAGGCCGAGGACCAGATACGCAGTATTTT
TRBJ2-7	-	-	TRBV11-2	CASSQDGAPYEQYF	TGTGCCAGCAGCCAAGATGGGGCTCCCTACGAGCAGTACTTC
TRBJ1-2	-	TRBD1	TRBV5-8	CASSSTGTGDNGYTF	TGTGCCAGCAGCTCGACCGGGACAGGGGATAATGGCTACACCTTC
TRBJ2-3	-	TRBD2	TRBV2	CASSGTSGGASAQYF	TGTGCCAGCAGTGGGACTAGCGGGGGGGCCTCGGCGCAGTATTTT
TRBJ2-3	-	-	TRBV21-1	CASSKELAGVRDTQYF	TGTGCCAGCAGCAAAGAACTAGCGGGGGTCAGAGATACGCAGTATTTT
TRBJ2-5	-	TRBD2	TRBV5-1	CASSLASSGGGETQYF	TGCGCCAGCAGCTTGGCCTCTAGCGGGGGGGGAGAGACCCAGTACTTC
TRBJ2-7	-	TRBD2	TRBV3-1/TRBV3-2	CARNYSRLAGGPSLGEQYF	TGTGCCAGGAACTACTCCCGACTAGCGGGGGGGCCTTCCCTCGGCGAGCAGTACTTC
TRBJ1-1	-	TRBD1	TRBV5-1	CASNEGGGTEAFF	TGCGCCAGCAACGAAGGGGGCGGCACTGAAGCTTTCTTT
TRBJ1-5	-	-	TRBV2	CASQGQYQPQHF	TGTGCCAGCCAAGGACAGTATCAGCCCCAGCATTTT
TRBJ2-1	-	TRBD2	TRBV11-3	CASSLETRGAGDWGAEQFF	TGTGCCAGCAGCTTAGAAACCCGAGGAGCGGGGGATTGGGGGGCTGAGCAGTTCTTC
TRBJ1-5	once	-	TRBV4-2	CASSQEWRGAQPQHF	TGTGCCAGCAGCCAAGAATGGAGGGGCGCCCAGCCCCAGCATTTT
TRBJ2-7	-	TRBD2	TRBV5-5	CASSYQRGPSYEQYF	TGTGCCAGCAGCTACCAGCGGGGACCCTCCTACGAGCAGTACTTC
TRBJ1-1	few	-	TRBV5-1	CASSFDNKGTEAFF	TGCGCCAGCAGCTTCGACAACAAGGGGACTGAAGCTTTCTTT
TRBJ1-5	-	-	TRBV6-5	CASSPAPRGNQPQHF	TGTGCCAGCAGCCCGGCCCCCAGGGGAAATCAGCCCCAGCATTTT
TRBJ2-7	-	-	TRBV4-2	CASSLGDEGPIAGEQYF	TGTGCCAGCAGCCTCGGGGATGAGGGGCCCATCGCGGGGGAGCAGTACTTC
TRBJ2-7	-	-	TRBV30	CAWSKSGTPPFPYEQYF	TGTGCCTGGAGCAAATCCGGGACTCCGCCGTTTCCCTACGAGCAGTACTTC